Here is one T cell receptor beta chain with its context. Its antigen is currently unknown. Trimming removed 4 bases at V and 6 bases at J, with 19 bases between. In germline, CDR1 is MNHNS, CDR2 SASEGT. The CDR3 has 16 residues. This entry comes from a study of T cell responses to AZD1222 COVID-19 vaccine. Study outcomes and limitations: The breadth and depth of Spike-specific TCRs increased once two AZD1222 doses had been given. Close to half of all spike-specific TCRs reportedly target regions of the variants that are unmutated. Vaccine-associated CD4 TCRs spanned spike, dominant at 160-218 and 743-854.

Samples with a second dose at about 4 or about 12 weeks were pooled together. Sequencing used immunoSEQ multiplex PCR; TCRdb keeps in-frame clones, though not all of them. The profile shows about 110,000 clones, 92% of them singletons. The sequencing here drew on peripheral blood, taken 28 days after the second AZD1222 dose. The origin of this receptor is an adult who received the AZD1222 COVID-19 vaccine. J is TRBJ1-5 and V is TRBV6-1; the D gene is possibly TRBD1 (6 bases). In nucleotides, the CDR3 is TGTGCCAGCAGTGCCGCCGCTGGGGGCTCGAGTCAGCCCCAGCATTTT. Translation: CASSAAAGGSSQPQHF.